This T cell receptor beta chain derives from a study of shared clonotypes between healthy human individuals. Study-wide context: Those who served as donors were two women and three men between the ages of 18 and 49.

An even split of each subset's genomic DNA across several immunoSEQ plates was performed. Generated by immunoSEQ multiplex PCR, the TCRdb table keeps only in-frame clones and is missing some. The data contain some 470,000 clones, 75% to 85% of them seen just once; the ten biggest clones take up over 10%. The donors were adults (healthy and HIV-negative) with no recent acute infections or vaccinations. Extraction of genomic DNA in unsorted samples used about 90 million PBMCs. Deletions cut 2 bases from V and 2 bases from J, with 8 bases between. CDR3 size: 14 residues. CDR1 is SGHTA, CDR2 FQGTGA, per germline.

This receptor was taken from a woman in her 40s in good health. Some clones in this sample may be carry-over from other donors' samples. V gene TRBV7-3 combines with J gene TRBJ2-3; perhaps TRBD1 as D (6 bases). The sequenced sample consisted of PBMCs. In DNA, the CDR3 is TGTGCCAGCAGCTTAGACAGGTTCACAGATACGCAGTATTTT. As protein: CASSLDRFTDTQYF.